The clone carrying this TCR beta chain has ten or more counts. Its antigen is currently unknown. V lost 3 bases and J lost 3; bases outside the gene matches: 7. Germline V gene data show CDR1 as SNHLY and CDR2 as FYNNEI. This CDR3 spans 16 amino acids. The data stem from a study of identical twins. Study-level findings and limits: For zero-insertion analyses, partial confounding could come from invariant MAIT and iNKT cells.

TCRdb passed the 5' RACE reads through MiXCR, listing each CDR3 protein once. This sample yields approximately 620,000 distinct CDR3 sequences, of which less than 10% are seen a single time; roughly 0.9% belongs to the top ten. These sequences were also reported in another study, on yellow fever vaccine responses in identical twins.

The specimen was PBMCs. The receptor's source is a woman between 18 and 29 years old in good health. V and J are TRBV2 and TRBJ2-7, with 11 bases identical to TRBD2. Here the CDR3 reads CASSDEGLADLYEQYF. Here the CDR3 DNA reads TGTGCCAGCAGTGACGAGGGACTAGCGGACCTCTACGAGCAGTACTTC.